A single sample gave rise to the 10 T cell receptor beta chains below, sequenced in a study of T cell repertoires in cytomegalovirus infection. TCRdb passed the reads through MiXCR, listing each CDR3 protein once. The sample shows nearly 450,000 distinct CDR3 sequences, 25% to 40% of them seen only once. The sequenced material came from PBMCs. The receptors shown here come from a human donor in good health (CMV status not recorded). Some clones in this sample may be carry-over from other donors' samples.

For the CDR3, the DNA is TGTGCCAGCAGCTCCCATGGGGTGTCCCGCGGAGATACGCAGTATTTT. This gives the protein CASSSHGVSRGDTQYF. This chain connects TRBV11-2 to TRBJ2-3; D gene uncertain. Germline V gives CDR1 SGHAT, CDR2 FQNNGV. The CDR3 consists of 16 residues. Trimming shortened V by 4 bases and J by 5 bases, and 19 bases separated the two germline ends. Using reference TRBV11-2 and TRBJ2-3 for the parts outside the CDR3, the full variable domain is EAGVAQSPRYKIIEKRQSVAFWCNPISGHATLYWYQQILGQGPKLLIQFQNNGVVDDSQLPKDRFSAERLKGVDSTLKIQPAKLEDSAVYLCASSSHGVSRGDTQYFGPGTRLTVL.

The genes are TRBV6-5 and TRBJ1-6; TRBD1 agrees at 7 bases. The germline CDR1 and CDR2 sequences are MNHEY and SVGAGI. This CDR3 region has 16 residues. The junction had 14 bases not matched to a gene; V was cut back by 6 bases and J by 9 bases. The CDR3 is CASSLSRQGARSPLHF. The CDR3 nucleotides are TGTGCCAGCAGCCTCTCCCGACAGGGAGCGCGTTCACCCCTCCACTTT.

CDR3 residues: CASSLSLDGHTEAFF. DNA of the CDR3: TGTGCCAGCAGTTTATCCCTGGACGGACACACTGAAGCTTTCTTT. The chain combines TRBV27 with TRBJ1-1; no clear D. V lost 0 bases, J lost 3 bases, and 11 bases lay in between. CDR1 and CDR2 from the germline V gene are MNHEY and SMNVEV (reference sequence). CDR3 length: 15 residues.

This chain uses TRBV19 with TRBJ2-7; 8 bases are a match to TRBD2. Germline CDR1 and CDR2: LNHDA and SQIVND (reference sequence). This CDR3 is built from 15 residues. J was trimmed by 1 base and V by 3 bases; bases with no gene match: 5. In DNA, the CDR3 is TGTGCCAGTAGTATCCAGCGGGGGCCATCCTACGAGCAGTACTTC. Amino acid sequence: CASSIQRGPSYEQYF.

V and J are TRBV4-3 and TRBJ2-5; 7 bases line up with TRBD1. CDR1 and CDR2 (germline): LGHNA, YSLEER. With V trimmed by 1 base and J by 5 bases, 13 bases remained unmatched. The CDR3 runs 17 residues. The CDR3 DNA reads TGCGCCAGCAGCCAAGCGACAGGGCTGGGTCGTTCTGAGACCCAGTACTTC. It is translated as CASSQATGLGRSETQYF.

This clonotype was counted between two and nine times. This sequence joins TRBV2 and TRBJ1-5, with no clear D. The CDR3 loop spans 16 amino acids. The V gene's germline CDR1 is SNHLY and CDR2 FYNNEI. Trimming took off 6 bases at V and 5 bases at J, with 20 bases between the two ends. CDR3 residues: CASRDLGLGSDQPQHF. In DNA, the CDR3 is TGTGCCAGCAGGGACCTCGGTTTAGGGTCGGATCAGCCCCAGCATTTT. The full variable domain, its missing parts supplied by reference TRBV2 and TRBJ1-5, is EPEVTQTPSHQVTQMGQEVILRCVPISNHLYFYWYRQILGQKVEFLVSFYNNEISEKSEIFDDQFSVERPDGSNFTLKIRSTKLEDSAMYFCASRDLGLGSDQPQHFGDGTRLSIL.

The chain recombines TRBV4-1 with TRBJ1-2, with a tentative D call TRBD1 (6 bases). This CDR3 has 16 residues. The germline CDR1 and CDR2 sequences are MGHRA and YSYEKL. V lost 6 bases and J 5 bases, leaving 22 bases between the germline ends. Written as DNA, the CDR3 is TGCGCCAGCAGTCAGGGGAAAGGGGTTAGCATTTATGGCTACACCTTC. Translation gives CASSQGKGVSIYGYTF.

The chain combines TRBV7-9 with TRBJ2-1; 8 bases fit TRBD2. J lost 3 bases, V lost 4 bases, and 11 bases had no gene match. Germline V gives CDR1 SEHNR, CDR2 FQNEAQ (reference sequence). This CDR3 has 17 residues. This chain's CDR3 is CASSSTRRLAIYNEQFF. CDR3 in DNA: TGTGCCAGCAGCTCGACTCGGCGACTAGCGATCTACAATGAGCAGTTCTTC.

The table lists this clonotype with a few counts. The chain couples TRBV2 to TRBJ2-2, with a weak D call TRBD1 (6 bases). Germline V gene data show CDR1 as SNHLY and CDR2 as FYNNEI. Trimming removed 6 bases from V and 6 bases from J, with 20 bases in between. The CDR3 has 16 amino acids. The CDR3 DNA is TGTGCCAGCAGCGTACAGGGTTCCTTGGTGTCCGGGGAGCTGTTTTTT. Its protein product is CASSVQGSLVSGELFF.

This clonotype was detected only a few times. CDR3 nucleotide sequence: TGTGCCAGCAGGAAACCGGGACAGGGTGACTATGAGCAGTTCTTC. It yields the protein CASRKPGQGDYEQFF. The rearrangement uses TRBV7-2 and TRBJ2-1; TRBD1 matches at 9 bases. The germline V gene has CDR1 SGHTA and CDR2 FQGNSA. J lost 8 bases, V lost 6 bases, and 11 bases had no gene match. The CDR3 spans 15 residues. The variable domain in full, completed from reference TRBV7-2 and TRBJ2-1, reads GAGVSQSPSNKVTEKGKDVELRCDPISGHTALYWYRQSLGQGLEFLIYFQGNSAPDKSGLPSDRFSAERTGGSVSTLTIQRTQQEDSAVYLCASRKPGQGDYEQFFGPGTRLTVL.